The 18 T cell receptor beta chains in this list originate from one sample, sequenced in a study of blood T cell repertoires in COVID-19. This table comes from immunoSEQ multiplex PCR, and its TCRdb copy is limited to in-frame clones, with some not included. The table shows over 200,000 clones, with nearly 90% occurring only once. The sample comprised peripheral blood. Source of these receptors: a human donor in a cohort sampled during active COVID-19.

The gene calls are TRBV6-5 and TRBJ2-3, with a weak D call TRBD2 (5 bases). The CDR3 runs 14 residues. V shed 5 bases and J shed 1 base, with 10 bases lying between them. Looked up from germline, CDR1 is MNHEY and CDR2 is SVGAGI. This chain's CDR3 is CASSTGWGTDTQYF. The CDR3 DNA follows: TGTGCCAGCAGTACGGGGTGGGGCACAGATACGCAGTATTTT.

This clone was counted once. The V call is TRBV9, the J call TRBJ2-7, with 7 bases that match TRBD1. The CDR3 covers 15 residues. The J segment lost 3 bases and the V segment lost 5 bases, leaving 11 bases of the junction unmatched. The germline V gene encodes CDR1 SGDLS and CDR2 YYNGEE. CDR3 region: CASSADYRGFYEQYF. The CDR3 DNA is TGTGCCAGCAGTGCCGACTACAGGGGATTCTACGAGCAGTACTTC.

The genes are TRBV2 and TRBJ1-1; D ambiguous. V was pared by 6 bases and J by 1 base, with 12 bases between. The CDR3 sequence is 14 residues long. Germline assignment: CDR1 SNHLY and CDR2 FYNNEI. The CDR3 DNA sequence: TGTGCCAGCAGCTTCCGAACGGGGAACACTGAAGCTTTCTTT. Protein product: CASSFRTGNTEAFF.

This clone has just a few counts. At one boundary the junction diverges from the germline segment, which might be a read error. The J gene is TRBJ2-7, the V gene TRBV28; no clear D gene. The germline V gene encodes CDR1 MDHEN and CDR2 SYDVKM. The CDR3 is 9 residues long. CDR3 coding DNA: TGTGCCAGCAGTTCCCCTCTCGACTTC. Encoded protein: CASSSPLDF.

The chain is built from TRBV4-3 and TRBJ2-1; TRBD2 agrees at 10 bases. Trimming cost V 3 bases and J 8 bases; bases outside gene matches: 7. The CDR3 extends over 15 amino acids. The germline gives CDR1 LGHNA, CDR2 YSLEER. CDR3 bases: TGCGCCAGCAGCCAGGGACTAGCGAAGCCCCATGAGCAGTTCTTC. This gives the protein CASSQGLAKPHEQFF.

CDR3 nucleotide sequence: TGTGCCAGCAGCTTATATAGCCAGTTGGACTCCTACAATGAGCAGTTCTTC. Its protein product is CASSLYSQLDSYNEQFF. The rearrangement links TRBV7-9 to TRBJ2-1, with D unresolved. The CDR3 loop spans 17 amino acids. Germline V gene sequence: CDR1 SEHNR, CDR2 FQNEAQ (reference sequence). V was clipped by 2 bases and J by 0 bases, with 14 bases between them.

The chain couples TRBV2 to TRBJ2-7; possible D gene TRBD2, 7 bases. This CDR3 is built from 17 residues. The germline V gene has CDR1 SNHLY and CDR2 FYNNEI. V lost 10 bases and J 3 bases, leaving 28 bases between the germline ends. CDR3 residues: CAITRGPGPNNVYEQYF. The CDR3 nucleotides read TGTGCCATCACGCGGGGGCCGGGACCTAACAACGTCTACGAGCAGTACTTC.

The V and J genes are TRBV20-1 and TRBJ1-1; possibly TRBD1 for D (5 bases). Germline V CDR1 and CDR2: DFQATT, SNEGSKA (reference sequence). Trimming pared 3 bases from V and 6 bases from J, leaving 11 bases between. The CDR3 loop spans 12 amino acids. The CDR3 nucleotides read TGCAGTGCTAGTCGGACGGGGGCTGAAGCTTTCTTT. Translated: CSASRTGAEAFF.

This sequence joins TRBV7-8 and TRBJ2-7, with 7 bases matching TRBD1. Germline V CDR1 and CDR2: SGHVS, FQNEAQ. V shed 0 bases and J 1 base; nucleotides not matched to a gene: 0. The CDR3 has 14 residues. CDR3 sequence reads: CASSLADRSYEQYF. The CDR3 DNA reads as TGTGCCAGCAGCTTAGCGGACAGGTCCTACGAGCAGTACTTC.

The chain couples TRBV2 to TRBJ2-3, with D uncertain. Trimming took 3 bases from V and 7 from J, leaving 8 bases between them. Germline CDR1 is SNHLY and CDR2 is FYNNEI. CDR3 length: 12 amino acids. CDR3 DNA: TGTGCCAGCAGTGATCCAGTGAATACGCAGTATTTT. Encoded protein: CASSDPVNTQYF.

Points on this clone: This CDR3 is also generated by other DNA sequences in the sample. The chain joins TRBV5-1 to TRBJ1-6; 7 bases are shared with TRBD1. The junction had 0 bases not matched to a gene; V was cut back by 0 bases and J by 6 bases. Germline V gene sequence: CDR1 SGHRS, CDR2 YFSETQ. CDR3 length: 14 residues. The DNA for the CDR3 is TGCGCCAGCAGCTTGGGACAGGGTAATTCACCCCTCCACTTT. Amino acids: CASSLGQGNSPLHF. The variable domain in full, completed from reference TRBV5-1 and TRBJ1-6, reads KAGVTQTPRYLIKTRGQQVTLSCSPISGHRSVSWYQQTPGQGLQFLFEYFSETQRNKGNFPGRFSGRQFSNSRSEMNVSTLELGDSALYLCASSLGQGNSPLHFGNGTRLTVT.

The chain couples TRBV30 to TRBJ2-7; perhaps TRBD2 as D (6 bases). Germline V lookup: CDR1 GTSNPN, CDR2 SVGIG (reference sequence). V dropped 2 bases and J dropped 0 bases, with 14 bases sitting between them. This CDR3 has 15 amino acids. The CDR3 nucleotides are TGTGCCTGGAGTTGGGACTCTACGTACTCCTACGAGCAGTACTTC. Translating gives CAWSWDSTYSYEQYF. Full variable domain (missing parts from reference TRBV30 and TRBJ2-7): SQTIHQWPATLVQPVGSPLSLECTVEGTSNPNLYWYRQAAGRGLQLLFYSVGIGQISSEVPQNLSASRPQDRQFILSSKKLLLSDSGFYLCAWSWDSTYSYEQYFGPGTRLTVT.

J is TRBJ1-2 and V is TRBV29-1, with D possibly TRBD1 on 6 matching bases. Trimming cost V 0 bases and J 8 bases, with 19 bases left between them. This CDR3 spans 15 amino acids. Per the germline V gene, CDR1 is SQVTM and CDR2 is ANQGSEA. The chain's CDR3 is CSVEDPNRAPWGYTF. The CDR3 coding sequence is TGCAGCGTTGAAGACCCCAACAGGGCACCTTGGGGCTACACCTTC.

This chain uses TRBV19 with TRBJ2-1; TRBD2 aligns across 7 bases. The CDR3 totals 14 residues. The V and J ends lost 5 bases and 9 bases, in that order; junction bases with no gene match: 10. Germline V gene lookup returns CDR1 LNHDA and CDR2 SQIVND (reference sequence). The DNA for the CDR3 is TGTGCCAGTAGTGAGCGGGACCTACAGAGTGAGCAGTTCTTC. The encoded protein is CASSERDLQSEQFF.

V usage is TRBV28 and J usage is TRBJ1-1, with no clear D. The CDR3 length is 12 residues. Trimming took off 3 bases at V and 7 bases at J, with 9 bases between the two ends. Germline values: CDR1 MDHEN, CDR2 SYDVKM. In DNA form, the CDR3 reads TGTGCCAGCAGTTTTGAGCAAGATGAAGCTTTCTTT. Its protein is CASSFEQDEAFF.

The chain combines TRBV6-2 or TRBV6-3 with TRBJ1-1, with 7 nucleotides matching TRBD1. CDR1 is MNHEY, CDR2 SVGEGT, per germline. V lost 5 bases to trimming and J lost 7 bases; unmatched junction nucleotides: 16. This CDR3 has 16 amino acids. CDR3 nucleotides: TGTGCCAGCAGTGACACCGGGACAGCCCAACCGGATGAAGCTTTCTTT. Translation: CASSDTGTAQPDEAFF.

The chain has TRBV6-5 and TRBJ1-1; D unresolved. The CDR3 has 15 amino acids. Deletions cut 3 bases from V and 3 bases from J, with 14 bases between. CDR1 MNHEY and CDR2 SVGAGI come from the germline V gene. CDR3 in DNA: TGTGCCAGCAGTTATCATCCAGTCCTGGACACTGAAGCTTTCTTT. Its protein product is CASSYHPVLDTEAFF.

V usage is TRBV9 and J usage is TRBJ1-1, with TRBD1 identical over 7 bases. Trimming took 7 bases from V and 0 from J; bases not matched to a gene: 6. Looked up from germline, CDR1 is SGDLS and CDR2 is YYNGEE. The CDR3 spans 14 residues. The CDR3 region is CASAGTAMNTEAFF. CDR3 nucleotide sequence: TGTGCCAGCGCCGGGACAGCGATGAACACTGAAGCTTTCTTT.